Following are 3 T cell receptor beta chains from one sample sequenced in a study of CD8+ T cells in alopecia areata. Extraction of RNA preceded its reverse transcription into cDNA, which served as the sequencing template. The method was immunoSEQ multiplex PCR; TCRdb's version includes in-frame clones alone and lacks a portion of them. The data contain hundreds of thousands of clones, more than 55% of them singletons. Described treatment: oral pan-JAK inhibitor, 5-10 mg twice daily. The specimen was CD4+ T cells sorted from blood, collected at approximately week 42, from a patient treated with tofacitinib. All receptors come from a human donor with alopecia areata.

There are a few counts of this clone. V gene TRBV2 combines with J gene TRBJ1-2, with 12 bases matching TRBD1. The V gene's germline CDR1 is SNHLY and CDR2 FYNNEI. This CDR3 spans 15 amino acids. The ends lost 5 bases at V and 7 bases at J; junction bases unmatched: 8. CDR3 sequence (DNA): TGTGCCAGCAGTTCTCGAGGGACAGGGGGCAGTGGCTACACCTTC. Translation gives CASSSRGTGGSGYTF.

This clone was seen a few times. V is TRBV15 and J is TRBJ2-1; a weak D match, TRBD2 (6 bases). The CDR3 runs to 15 residues. Germline V gene sequence: CDR1 LNHNV, CDR2 YYDKDF (reference sequence). V was clipped by 2 bases and J by 11 bases, with 19 bases between them. The CDR3 nucleotides read TGTGCCACCAGCAGACCGGGACTGGGGGTAGAGAAGCAGTTCTTC. Translation gives CATSRPGLGVEKQFF.

This chain links TRBV5-1 with TRBJ2-4; the D is unclear. The CDR3 has 16 residues. Trimming left V 4 bases short and J 0 bases short, with 14 bases between. In germline, CDR1 is SGHRS, CDR2 YFSETQ. The CDR3 protein is CASSPTSNIAKNIQYF. The CDR3 region has the DNA TGCGCCAGCAGCCCGACTTCCAACATAGCCAAAAACATTCAGTACTTC.